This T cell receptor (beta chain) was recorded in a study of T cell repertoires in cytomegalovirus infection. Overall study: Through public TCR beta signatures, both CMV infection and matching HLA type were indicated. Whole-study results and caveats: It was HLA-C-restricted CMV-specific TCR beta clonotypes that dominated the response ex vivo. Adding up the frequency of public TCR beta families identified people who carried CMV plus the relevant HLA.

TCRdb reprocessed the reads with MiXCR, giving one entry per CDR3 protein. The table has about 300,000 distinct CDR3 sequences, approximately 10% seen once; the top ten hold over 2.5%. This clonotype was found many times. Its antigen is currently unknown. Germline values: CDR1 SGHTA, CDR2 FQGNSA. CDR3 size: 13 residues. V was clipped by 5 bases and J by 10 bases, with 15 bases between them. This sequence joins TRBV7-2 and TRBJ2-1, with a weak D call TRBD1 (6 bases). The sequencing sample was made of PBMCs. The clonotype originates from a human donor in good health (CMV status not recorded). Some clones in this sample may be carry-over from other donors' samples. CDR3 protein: CASSTSGAREQFF. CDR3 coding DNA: TGTGCCAGCAGCACCTCAGGGGCGCGGGAGCAGTTCTTC.